Many counts were recorded for the clone carrying this T cell receptor (beta chain). Unique molecular identifiers were incorporated into the prepared TCRbeta library. MiXCR, applied by TCRdb to the PCR reads, yields one record per CDR3 protein. Here the sample spans around 6,500 distinct CDR3 sequences, over 8.5% being singletons. The data stem from a study of T-cell reconstitution after alpha-beta-depleted transplantation in children. Germline V gene lookup returns CDR1 SQVTM and CDR2 ANQGSEA. The CDR3 has 13 residues. V was pared by 0 bases and J by 4 bases, with 7 bases between. The material was PBMCs, mostly from graft donor cells, obtained 180 days after TCRalphabeta/CD19-depleted stem cell transplant. The receptor comes from a child in the first two years of life who had a stem cell transplant for acute myeloid leukemia, so the T cells may come from the graft donor. The chain recombines TRBV29-1 with TRBJ1-5; maybe TRBD1 (5 bases). The CDR3 here is CSVEDDRNQPQHF. As DNA, the CDR3 is TGCAGCGTTGAAGACGACAGAAATCAGCCCCAGCATTTT.